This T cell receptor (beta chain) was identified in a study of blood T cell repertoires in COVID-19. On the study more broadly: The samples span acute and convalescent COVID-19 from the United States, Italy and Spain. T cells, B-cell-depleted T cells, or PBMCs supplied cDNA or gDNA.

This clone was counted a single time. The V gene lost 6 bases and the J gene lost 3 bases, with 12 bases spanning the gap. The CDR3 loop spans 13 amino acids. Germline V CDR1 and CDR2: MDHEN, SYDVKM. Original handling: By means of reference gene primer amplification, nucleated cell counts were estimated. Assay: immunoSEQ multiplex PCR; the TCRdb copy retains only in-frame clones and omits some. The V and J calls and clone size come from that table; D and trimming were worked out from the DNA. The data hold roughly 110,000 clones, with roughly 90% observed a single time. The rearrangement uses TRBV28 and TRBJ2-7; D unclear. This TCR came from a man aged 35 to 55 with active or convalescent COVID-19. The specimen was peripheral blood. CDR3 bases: TGTGCCAGCAGACATCCTTTACACTACGAGCAGTACTTC. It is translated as CASRHPLHYEQYF.